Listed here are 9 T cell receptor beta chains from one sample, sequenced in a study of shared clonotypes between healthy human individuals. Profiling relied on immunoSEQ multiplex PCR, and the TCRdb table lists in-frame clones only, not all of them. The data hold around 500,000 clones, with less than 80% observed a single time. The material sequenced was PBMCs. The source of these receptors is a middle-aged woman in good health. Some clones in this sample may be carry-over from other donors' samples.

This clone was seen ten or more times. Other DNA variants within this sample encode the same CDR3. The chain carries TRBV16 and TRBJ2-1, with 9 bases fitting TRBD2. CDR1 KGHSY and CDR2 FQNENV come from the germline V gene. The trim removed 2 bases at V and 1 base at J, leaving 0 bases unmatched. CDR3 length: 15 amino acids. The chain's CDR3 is CASSQLAGSYNEQFF. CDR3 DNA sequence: TGTGCCAGCAGCCAACTAGCGGGATCCTACAATGAGCAGTTCTTC.

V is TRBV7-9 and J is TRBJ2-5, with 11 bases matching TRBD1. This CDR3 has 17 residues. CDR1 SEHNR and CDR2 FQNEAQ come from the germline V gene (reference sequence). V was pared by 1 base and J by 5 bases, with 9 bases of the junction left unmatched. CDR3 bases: TGTGCCAGCAGCTTAGGCCCTGGGACAGGGGGATTGGAGACCCAGTACTTC. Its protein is CASSLGPGTGGLETQYF.

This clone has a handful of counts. CDR3 nucleotides: TGTGCCAGCAGCCAGGGACGAGGTGGGCACAATGAGCAGTTCTTC. Its protein is CASSQGRGGHNEQFF. The chain joins TRBV14 to TRBJ2-1, with D tentatively TRBD1 or TRBD2 (5 bases each). Germline lookup yields CDR1 SGHDN and CDR2 FVKESK. The CDR3 is made up of 15 amino acids. With 3 bases removed from V and 5 bases from J, the gap between germline ends came to 14 bases.

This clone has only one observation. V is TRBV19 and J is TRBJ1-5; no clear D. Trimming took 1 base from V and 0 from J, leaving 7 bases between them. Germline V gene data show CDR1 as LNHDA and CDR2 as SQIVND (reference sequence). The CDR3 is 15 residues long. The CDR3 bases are TGTGCCAGTAGTATAGCCACCAATAGCAATCAGCCCCAGCATTTT. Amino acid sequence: CASSIATNSNQPQHF.

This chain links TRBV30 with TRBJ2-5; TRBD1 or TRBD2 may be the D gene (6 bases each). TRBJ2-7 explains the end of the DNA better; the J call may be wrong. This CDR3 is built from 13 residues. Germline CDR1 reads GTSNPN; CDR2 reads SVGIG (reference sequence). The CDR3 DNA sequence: TGTGCCTGGGCGGGACAAAACTCCTACGAGCAGTACTTC. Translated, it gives CAWAGQNSYEQYF.

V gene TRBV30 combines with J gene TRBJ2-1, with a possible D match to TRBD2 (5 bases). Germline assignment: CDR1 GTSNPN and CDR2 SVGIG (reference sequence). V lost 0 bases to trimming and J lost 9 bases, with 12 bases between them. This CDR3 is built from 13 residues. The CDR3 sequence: CAWSVSLAIEQFF. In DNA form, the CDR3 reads TGTGCCTGGAGTGTCAGTCTAGCCATTGAGCAGTTCTTC.

CDR3 DNA sequence: TGTGCCAGCAGCCCCCGGGTGCAGGGGTCGAATTTGAACACTGAAGCTTTCTTT. It specifies CASSPRVQGSNLNTEAFF. The rearrangement uses TRBV11-2 and TRBJ1-1, with D tentatively TRBD1 (6 bases). CDR3 length equals 18 residues. CDR1 is SGHAT, CDR2 FQNNGV, per germline. Trimming cost V 5 bases and J 0 bases, with 22 bases left between them.

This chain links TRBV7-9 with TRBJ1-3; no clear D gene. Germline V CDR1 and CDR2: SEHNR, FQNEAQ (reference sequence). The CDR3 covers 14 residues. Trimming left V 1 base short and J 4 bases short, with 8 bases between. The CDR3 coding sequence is TGTGCCAGCAGCTTAGGGGAACAAGGAAACACCATATATTTT. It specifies CASSLGEQGNTIYF.

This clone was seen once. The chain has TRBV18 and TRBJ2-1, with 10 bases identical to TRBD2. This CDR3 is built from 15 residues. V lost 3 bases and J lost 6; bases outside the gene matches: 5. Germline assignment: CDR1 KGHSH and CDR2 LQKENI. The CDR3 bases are TGTGCCAGCTCACCTTCAAGCGGGAGGGGCAATGAGCAGTTCTTC. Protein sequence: CASSPSSGRGNEQFF. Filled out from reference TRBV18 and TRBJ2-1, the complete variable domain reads NAGVMQNPRHLVRRRGQEARLRCSPMKGHSHVYWYRQLPEEGLKFMVYLQKENIIDESGMPKERFSAEFPKEGPSILRIQQVVRGDSAAYFCASSPSSGRGNEQFFGPGTRLTVL.